What follows describes a single T cell receptor beta chain. Its specificity is not known. This was a deep-level run. The method was immunoSEQ multiplex PCR; TCRdb's version includes in-frame clones alone and lacks a portion of them. The data contain roughly 1 million clones, 78% of them seen just once; the ten biggest clones take up about 0.52%. CDR1 and CDR2 (germline): SGHTA, FQGNSA. V gave up 5 bases and J gave up 1 base; unmatched junction bases: 10. The CDR3 contains 16 residues. This record comes from a study of shared clonotypes between healthy human individuals. Study at large: For every donor, three CD4 naive, three CD4 memory, two CD8 naive and one CD8 memory plates were used.

Splitting the CD4+ cells yielded a CD45RA+ naive subset and a CD45RA-negative memory subset. Study-level results: Memory subsets generally showed lower estimated richness than naive subsets.

The chain employs TRBV7-2 and TRBJ1-1; 7 bases line up with TRBD1. The receptor was isolated from a man between 18 and 29 years old in good health. Some clones in this sample may be carry-over from other donors' samples. Sequences were obtained from memory CD4+ T cells from PBMCs. The subset: CD45RA-negative fraction. Here the CDR3 DNA reads TGTGCCAGCAGCGCCTGGGACAGTAAATGGAACACTGAAGCTTTCTTT. It specifies CASSAWDSKWNTEAFF.